The 13 T cell receptor beta chains given below trace back to one sample, sequenced in a study of blood T cells in healthy people across ages. Using a J-beta primer mix together with a sample-barcoded 5' primer, a second PCR was run for about 6 to 12 cycles. TCRdb independently ran MiXCR on the 5' RACE reads; one entry per CDR3 protein. The top ten clones hold 7.9% of a sample with roughly 1,500,000 distinct CDR3 sequences, roughly 40% of them seen once. The material sequenced was blood. These receptors were obtained from a woman between 18 and 30 years old in good health.

The gene calls are TRBV12-3 or TRBV12-4 and TRBJ1-1; D may be TRBD1 (5 bases). Trimming took off 3 bases at V and 4 bases at J, with 9 bases between the two ends. This CDR3 contains 13 residues. The CDR3 loop is CASSFNQGTEAFF. The CDR3 DNA sequence: TGTGCCAGCAGTTTTAACCAGGGCACTGAAGCTTTCTTT.

The chain couples TRBV29-1 to TRBJ2-7; TRBD1 matches at 9 bases. V dropped 7 bases and J dropped 5; count of bases not matched to a gene: 6. Germline V gives CDR1 SQVTM, CDR2 ANQGSEA. The CDR3 extends over 12 amino acids. CDR3 residues: CSAEGQGNEQYF. As DNA, the CDR3 is TGCAGCGCCGAGGGACAGGGTAACGAGCAGTACTTC.

V and J are TRBV18 and TRBJ2-4; 10 nucleotides match TRBD2. The CDR3 sequence is 15 residues long. V gave up 5 bases and J gave up 7 bases; unmatched junction bases: 8. CDR1 KGHSH and CDR2 LQKENI come from the germline V gene. The CDR3 nucleotides read TGTGCCAGCTCAAGGACTAGCGGTGAGATCAACATTCAGTACTTC. As protein: CASSRTSGEINIQYF.

This chain joins TRBV28 and TRBJ2-3; 8 bases agree with TRBD2. This CDR3 has 15 amino acids. V lost 6 bases to trimming and J lost 1 base; unmatched junction nucleotides: 6. The germline CDR1 and CDR2 sequences are MDHEN and SYDVKM. Written as DNA, the CDR3 is TGTGCCAGCAGATCGGGGGGGCCGGGCACAGATACGCAGTATTTT. Its protein product is CASRSGGPGTDTQYF. Filled out from reference TRBV28 and TRBJ2-3, the complete variable domain reads DVKVTQSSRYLVKRTGEKVFLECVQDMDHENMFWYRQDPGLGLRLIYFSYDVKMKEKGDIPEGYSVSREKKERFSLILESASTNQTSMYLCASRSGGPGTDTQYFGPGTRLTVL.

A few counts support this clonotype. V usage is TRBV5-1 and J usage is TRBJ2-7; D is perhaps TRBD2 (5 bases). The germline V gene has CDR1 SGHRS and CDR2 YFSETQ. CDR3 length: 14 residues. V gave up 2 bases and J gave up 3 bases, with 12 bases separating them. CDR3: CASSFFGEIYEQYF. The CDR3 nucleotides are TGCGCCAGCAGCTTCTTCGGGGAGATCTACGAGCAGTACTTC.

The CDR3 reads CSVRTSGVNTGELFF. CDR3 DNA: TGCAGTGTCCGGACTAGCGGAGTGAACACCGGGGAGCTGTTTTTT. The chain couples TRBV20-1 to TRBJ2-2; 10 nucleotides match TRBD2. In germline, CDR1 is DFQATT, CDR2 SNEGSKA (reference sequence). Trimming at V came to 7 bases and at J to 1 base, leaving 6 bases not matched to a gene. The CDR3 covers 15 residues.

This clonotype has only a few counts. CDR3 coding DNA: TGTGCCAGCAGCCACCGGACATCTAGACTAGAAGCTACGCAAGAGACCCAGTACTTC. Its protein is CASSHRTSRLEATQETQYF. V and J are TRBV7-2 and TRBJ2-5; perhaps TRBD2 as D (6 bases). Germline CDR1 SGHTA, CDR2 FQGNSA. The V and J ends lost 5 bases and 2 bases respectively, with 27 bases between them. The CDR3 totals 19 residues.

This clonotype was seen a handful of times. The CDR3 coding sequence is TGTGCCAGCAGTAGGGGACAAGAGCAGTACTTC. Protein: CASSRGQEQYF. The chain joins TRBV6-5 to TRBJ2-7; a possible D gene is TRBD1 (6 bases). The length of the CDR3 is 11 residues. The V end was cut by 5 bases, the J end by 7 bases, with 9 bases between. CDR1 is MNHEY and CDR2 is SVGAGI in the germline V gene.

The chain combines TRBV14 with TRBJ2-7, with 7 bases lining up with TRBD1. The closer fit of TRBJ2-5 to the DNA end suggests the J call may be wrong. From germline, CDR1 is SGHDN and CDR2 FVKESK. The CDR3 contains 14 residues. CDR3 amino acids: CASSQRQGWETQYF. The DNA of the CDR3 is TGTGCCAGCAGCCAGCGACAGGGATGGGAGACCCAGTACTTC.

The rearrangement uses TRBV10-3 and TRBJ2-1; TRBD2 matches at 11 bases. Germline V CDR1 and CDR2: ENHRY, SYGVKD. V gave up 3 bases and J gave up 5 bases; unmatched junction bases: 0. The CDR3 runs 14 residues. For the CDR3, the DNA is TGTGCCATCAGTGAACTAGCGGGGGACAATGAGCAGTTCTTC. Its translation: CAISELAGDNEQFF.

In this sample, this clonotype turned up a few times. V usage is TRBV7-2 and J usage is TRBJ2-1; TRBD2 aligns across 8 bases. The CDR3 extends over 15 amino acids. Germline CDR1 SGHTA, CDR2 FQGNSA. In DNA, the CDR3 is TGTGCGGGCGCGGGGGGCCGGCTTTTCTACAATGAGCAGTTCTTC. This translates into CAGAGGRLFYNEQFF. The full variable domain, in which reference TRBV7-2 and TRBJ2-1 provide the parts outside the CDR3, is GAGVSQSPSNKVTEKGKDVELRCDPISGHTALYWYRQSLGQGLEFLIYFQGNSAPDKSGLPSDRFSAERTGGSVSTLTIQRTQQEDSAVYLCAGAGGRLFYNEQFFGPGTRLTVL.

There are many counts of this clonotype. The V gene is TRBV6-2 or TRBV6-3, the J gene TRBJ2-1; a weak D match, TRBD2 (6 bases). The V and J ends lost 7 bases and 5 bases respectively, with 18 bases between them. This CDR3 contains 15 residues. In germline, CDR1 is MNHEY, CDR2 SVGEGT. Written as DNA, the CDR3 is TGTGCCAGCACCCCCCGGGGGAGAGGGAACAATGAGCAGTTCTTC. Translating it yields CASTPRGRGNNEQFF.

This clonotype has just a few counts. The rearrangement joins TRBV6-6 to TRBJ2-7; 8 bases align to TRBD2. V lost 5 bases and J lost 3; bases outside the gene matches: 9. The CDR3 sequence is 15 residues long. Germline CDR1 MNHNY, CDR2 SVGAGI (reference sequence). CDR3 in DNA: TGTGCCAGCAGTGGATCCGGGACTAGTCTCTACGAGCAGTACTTC. It specifies CASSGSGTSLYEQYF.